Each of the 25 T cell receptor beta chains below was sequenced from the same sample in a study of PD-1 blockade in mismatch repair-deficient tumors. Their antigens are not known. Time point specified: 10-day in vitro stimulation with candidate neoantigen peptide 6. Generated by immunoSEQ multiplex PCR, the TCRdb table keeps only in-frame clones and is missing some. This sample has about 14,000 clones; more than 85% occur once, and the top ten carry about 4.6%. Sequences were derived from cells cultured in vitro, sampled from a patient treated with pembrolizumab. Receptors were obtained from an adult with mismatch repair-deficient cancer.

This rearrangement joins TRBV27 to TRBJ2-2, with D hard to call. Germline CDR1 is MNHEY and CDR2 is SMNVEV (reference sequence). CDR3 length: 12 residues. Trimming pared 5 bases from V and 2 bases from J, leaving 3 bases between. Here the CDR3 DNA reads TGTGCCAGCAGTATTAACACCGGGGAGCTGTTTTTT. As protein: CASSINTGELFF.

The chain recombines TRBV7-9 with TRBJ1-1; weak D call: TRBD1 (5 bases). V lost 8 bases, J lost 4 bases, and 20 bases lay in between. Germline lookup yields CDR1 SEHNR and CDR2 FQNEAQ (reference sequence). CDR3 size: 15 residues. DNA for the CDR3: TGTGCCAGCGTCCCCCCCGGGGCTCTACCCACTGAAGCTTTCTTT. This gives the protein CASVPPGALPTEAFF.

CDR3 sequence (DNA): TGTGCCGGCGGACGTTTGTCGAGCAATCAGCCCCAGCATTTT. This gives the protein CAGGRLSSNQPQHF. The chain carries TRBV6-4 and TRBJ1-5; D is undetermined. CDR1 MRHNA and CDR2 SNTAGT come from the germline V gene. V gave up 11 bases and J gave up 1 base, with 15 bases separating them. The CDR3 consists of 14 residues.

J is TRBJ1-4 and V is TRBV6-5; 9 bases agree with TRBD1. CDR3 size: 15 residues. The germline gives CDR1 MNHEY, CDR2 SVGAGI. V dropped 3 bases and J dropped 8; count of bases not matched to a gene: 7. The CDR3 protein is CASSYGTGSREKLFF. CDR3 coding DNA: TGTGCCAGCAGTTATGGGACAGGGTCTCGCGAAAAACTGTTTTTT.

The chain employs TRBV9 and TRBJ2-1; 8 bases map to TRBD2. The germline CDR1 and CDR2 sequences are SGDLS and YYNGEE. With 2 bases clipped from V and 0 bases from J, the junction kept 4 bases outside the gene matches. The length of the CDR3 is 16 residues. The CDR3 nucleotides read TGTGCCAGCAGCGTGGGTAGCGGGAACTCCTACAATGAGCAGTTCTTC. Translating it yields CASSVGSGNSYNEQFF.

The chain links TRBV18 to TRBJ1-3; the D is unclear. Trimming cost V 3 bases and J 0 bases, with 6 bases left between them. CDR3 size: 14 residues. The V gene's germline CDR1 is KGHSH and CDR2 LQKENI. This CDR3 is CASSPRTSGNTIYF. The CDR3 bases are TGTGCCAGCTCACCCCGGACCTCTGGAAACACCATATATTTT. Using reference TRBV18 and TRBJ1-3 for the parts outside the CDR3, the full variable domain is NAGVMQNPRHLVRRRGQEARLRCSPMKGHSHVYWYRQLPEEGLKFMVYLQKENIIDESGMPKERFSAEFPKEGPSILRIQQVVRGDSAAYFCASSPRTSGNTIYFGEGSWLTVV.

A few counts support this clone. An end of the junction does not agree with germline; a read error may underlie this. The chain is built from TRBV5-1 and TRBJ2-7; D uncertain. Germline V gene data show CDR1 as SGHRS and CDR2 as YFSETQ. The length of the CDR3 is 12 residues. The CDR3 nucleotides read TGTGCCAGCAGCCCCCTGGGTGGGGAGCAGTACTTC. Translating gives CASSPLGGEQYF.

The genes are TRBV5-1 and TRBJ2-5; perhaps TRBD1 as D (5 bases). Trimming removed 2 bases from V and 2 bases from J, with 10 bases in between. Germline V CDR1 and CDR2: SGHRS, YFSETQ. CDR3 size: 14 residues. The CDR3 nucleotides are TGCGCCAGCAGCTTCCAGGGCCAGCAAGAGACCCAGTACTTC. This gives the protein CASSFQGQQETQYF.

V and J are TRBV6-6 and TRBJ2-5; TRBD1 might be the D (6 bases). V was cut by 5 bases and J by 5 bases, with 12 bases left in between. Germline lookup yields CDR1 MNHNY and CDR2 SVGAGI (reference sequence). CDR3 length: 13 amino acids. The CDR3 sequence: CASSRAQGETQYF. The CDR3 DNA follows: TGTGCCAGCAGTAGAGCTCAGGGGGAGACCCAGTACTTC.

This chain links TRBV10-2 with TRBJ2-3; D unresolved. Germline V gene data show CDR1 as WSHSY and CDR2 as SAAADI. The CDR3 has 11 residues. V was trimmed by 10 bases and J by 3 bases, leaving 8 bases between them. In DNA, the CDR3 is TGCGCCATCAAGACGACAGATACGCAGTATTTT. Translation gives CAIKTTDTQYF.

This chain connects TRBV5-4 to TRBJ1-2; TRBD1 matches 9 bases. CDR3 size: 14 residues. Germline-derived CDR1 and CDR2 are SGHNT and YYREEE (reference sequence). Trimming took 3 bases from V and 8 from J; bases not matched to a gene: 8. CDR3 amino acids: CASSWDRDPWGYTF. As DNA, the CDR3 is TGTGCCAGCAGCTGGGACAGGGACCCTTGGGGCTACACCTTC. The variable domain in full, completed from reference TRBV5-4 and TRBJ1-2, reads ETGVTQSPTHLIKTRGQQVTLRCSSQSGHNTVSWYQQALGQGPQFIFQYYREEENGRGNFPPRFSGLQFPNYSSELNVNALELDDSALYLCASSWDRDPWGYTFGSGTRLTVV.

Written as DNA, the CDR3 is TGTGCCAGCAGTCATGGCGGGGCTTGGGTTGACACCGGGGAGCTGTTTTTT. This gives the protein CASSHGGAWVDTGELFF. The chain carries TRBV11-2 and TRBJ2-2; a weak D match, TRBD2 (6 bases). In germline, CDR1 is SGHAT, CDR2 FQNNGV. This CDR3 contains 17 residues. V was pared by 6 bases and J by 3 bases, with 20 bases between.

The rearrangement links TRBV10-2 to TRBJ1-2; 11 nucleotides match TRBD1. The germline V gene has CDR1 WSHSY and CDR2 SAAADI. J lost 7 bases, V lost 6 bases, and 4 bases had no gene match. This CDR3 has 13 amino acids. The CDR3 is CASSGQGALGYTF. The CDR3 DNA reads as TGCGCCAGCAGCGGACAGGGGGCGCTTGGCTACACCTTC.

The rearrangement joins TRBV6-5 to TRBJ1-4; no clear D. The CDR3 length is 15 residues. Trimming cost V 0 bases and J 7 bases, with 12 bases left between them. Germline V gives CDR1 MNHEY, CDR2 SVGAGI. The CDR3, as DNA: TGTGCCAGCAGTTACTCGAATGTCAGGCCTGAAAAACTGTTTTTT. Its protein product is CASSYSNVRPEKLFF.

The rearrangement joins TRBV5-1 to TRBJ1-2; TRBD1 aligns across 10 bases. With 0 bases clipped from V and 2 bases from J, the junction kept 1 base outside the gene matches. Germline lookup yields CDR1 SGHRS and CDR2 YFSETQ. CDR3 length: 15 residues. This CDR3 is CASSLGTGGNYGYTF. CDR3 nucleotides: TGCGCCAGCAGCTTGGGGACAGGGGGGAACTATGGCTACACCTTC.

The rearrangement joins TRBV7-8 to TRBJ2-3; possibly TRBD1 for D (6 bases). The CDR3 totals 15 residues. V was shortened by 9 bases and J by 0 bases, with 16 bases between the two germline ends. CDR1 and CDR2 (germline): SGHVS, FQNEAQ. The DNA of the CDR3 is TGTGCCAGTACCCTCGGACAGTCTAGCACAGATACGCAGTATTTT. Protein: CASTLGQSSTDTQYF.

A single count supports this clone. The rearrangement links TRBV7-9 to TRBJ2-3; D uncertain. Germline V gene sequence: CDR1 SEHNR, CDR2 FQNEAQ (reference sequence). This CDR3 has 12 residues. Trimming took 3 bases from V and 2 from J, leaving 3 bases between them. The CDR3: CASSFVTDTQYF. CDR3 DNA sequence: TGTGCCAGCAGCTTCGTCACAGATACGCAGTATTTT.

The chain joins TRBV5-8 to TRBJ2-7; the D is unclear. CDR3 size: 15 residues. Germline CDR1 SGHTS, CDR2 YDEGEE. V lost 2 bases to trimming and J lost 3 bases, with 15 bases between them. This CDR3 reads CASSFLPEPNYEQYF. CDR3 coding DNA: TGTGCCAGCAGCTTCTTGCCGGAACCGAACTACGAGCAGTACTTC.

The chain recombines TRBV27 with TRBJ2-7, with D hard to call. The CDR3 length is 13 residues. Germline CDR1 MNHEY, CDR2 SMNVEV (reference sequence). Trimming pared 8 bases from V and 4 bases from J, leaving 15 bases between. The CDR3 DNA is TGTGCCAGCCGAATCCAGAGTGGATACGAGCAGTACTTC. As protein: CASRIQSGYEQYF.

This clone has a single count. This chain uses TRBV6-5 with TRBJ1-1; 8 positions match TRBD1. This CDR3 region has 14 residues. V shed 6 bases and J 1 base; nucleotides not matched to a gene: 4. The germline V gene has CDR1 MNHEY and CDR2 SVGAGI. CDR3 sequence (DNA): TGTGCCAGCAGAAACAGGGGGTCGAACACTGAAGCTTTCTTT. This gives the protein CASRNRGSNTEAFF.

This clone was seen just once. V and J are TRBV4-2 and TRBJ2-3, with D possibly TRBD2 on 6 matching bases. Germline V gene sequence: CDR1 LGHNA, CDR2 YNFKEQ. The CDR3 is made up of 14 amino acids. V was clipped by 5 bases and J by 2 bases, with 11 bases between them. CDR3: CASSMGLDTDTQYF. For the CDR3, the DNA is TGTGCCAGCAGCATGGGACTTGACACAGATACGCAGTATTTT.

The rearrangement uses TRBV10-1 and TRBJ2-2; 9 bases agree with TRBD1. Germline V CDR1 and CDR2: WNHNN, SYGVQD (reference sequence). With 3 bases clipped from V and 7 bases from J, the junction kept 6 bases outside the gene matches. The CDR3 loop spans 15 amino acids. Here the CDR3 DNA reads TGCGCCAGCAGTGATTTTGGACAGGGGATCGGGGAGCTGTTTTTT. Translated: CASSDFGQGIGELFF.

The chain has TRBV7-8 and TRBJ1-1; possibly TRBD1 for D (5 bases). Trimming shortened V by 6 bases and J by 5 bases, and 13 bases separated the two germline ends. The CDR3 spans 13 residues. CDR1 is SGHVS, CDR2 FQNEAQ, per germline. The CDR3 spells CASSIDRSTEAFF. The DNA of the CDR3 is TGTGCCAGCAGTATTGACAGATCAACTGAAGCTTTCTTT.

The V and J genes are TRBV7-3 and TRBJ2-3; 7 bases are a match to TRBD2. The germline CDR1 and CDR2 sequences are SGHTA and FQGTGA. J gave up 1 base and V 5 bases, and 12 bases lay outside the gene matches. This CDR3 has 17 amino acids. CDR3 loop: CASSQPSGNRGTDTQYF. CDR3 nucleotide sequence: TGTGCCAGCAGCCAACCCAGCGGGAACCGCGGCACAGATACGCAGTATTTT.

The V gene is TRBV28, the J gene TRBJ1-1, with D unresolved. The germline V gene has CDR1 MDHEN and CDR2 SYDVKM. The CDR3 has 14 amino acids. V lost 5 bases, J lost 1 base, and 11 bases lay in between. The DNA of the CDR3 is TGTGCCAGCAGTGTCGCCCTAAAGAACACTGAAGCTTTCTTT. This translates into CASSVALKNTEAFF.